A selection of T cell receptor beta chains follows, all from one sample in a study of shared clonotypes between healthy human individuals. Produced via immunoSEQ multiplex PCR; TCRdb's table is partial and in-frame only. Of some 1,900,000 clones in the sample, about 95% were seen once. Sequencing was performed on naive CD8+ T cells sorted from blood. The receptors derive from a man younger than 35 in good health. Each CDR3 is given with its conserved first and last residue. The order of the fields is D gene, V gene, J gene, clone size, CDR3 length, CDR3 DNA, CDR3 protein. D genes are given only for firm matches. Not every row has a clone size; where given, it reads once, few, many or a size class.

d_call: .; v_call: TRBV7-2; j_call: TRBJ1-2; clone_size: .; cdr3_length: 15; cdr3_nt: TGTGCCAGCAGCTTGTCCTTCGGGGTTCAGTCGGGCTACACCTTC; cdr3_aa: CASSLSFGVQSGYTF
d_call: .; v_call: TRBV4-1; j_call: TRBJ1-1; clone_size: .; cdr3_length: 15; cdr3_nt: TGCGCCAGCAGCCAAGATCTGGGGGGGAACACTGAAGCTTTCTTT; cdr3_aa: CASSQDLGGNTEAFF
d_call: TRBD2; v_call: TRBV4-1; j_call: TRBJ2-7; clone_size: .; cdr3_length: 18; cdr3_nt: TGCGCCAGCAGCCAAGGGACCTTCGGGGCCGGGAGGACGGCAGAGCAGTACTTC; cdr3_aa: CASSQGTFGAGRTAEQYF
d_call: TRBD2; v_call: TRBV10-3; j_call: TRBJ2-5; clone_size: once; cdr3_length: 14; cdr3_nt: TGTGCCATCAGTCCGGGAGGCATACAAGAGACCCAGTACTTC; cdr3_aa: CAISPGGIQETQYF
d_call: .; v_call: TRBV5-4; j_call: TRBJ1-2; clone_size: .; cdr3_length: 15; cdr3_nt: TGTGCCAGCAGCCCACCGGGGCAGTCCAACTATGGCTACACCTTC; cdr3_aa: CASSPPGQSNYGYTF
d_call: TRBD2; v_call: TRBV6-5; j_call: TRBJ2-3; clone_size: .; cdr3_length: 16; cdr3_nt: TGTGCCAGCAGTTACTCCCTAGCGGGGGCGGGAGATACGCAGTATTTT; cdr3_aa: CASSYSLAGAGDTQYF
d_call: .; v_call: TRBV28; j_call: TRBJ2-7; clone_size: .; cdr3_length: 12; cdr3_nt: TGTGCCAGCAGCCTAAACGACTACGAGCAGTACTTC; cdr3_aa: CASSLNDYEQYF
d_call: TRBD1; v_call: TRBV13; j_call: TRBJ2-3; clone_size: .; cdr3_length: 15; cdr3_nt: TGTGCCAGCAGCATCAGGACAGGATCCACAGATACGCAGTATTTT; cdr3_aa: CASSIRTGSTDTQYF
d_call: .; v_call: TRBV15; j_call: TRBJ1-1; clone_size: .; cdr3_length: 12; cdr3_nt: TGTGCCACCAGCAGAGACCCGGGGGAAGCTTTCTTT; cdr3_aa: CATSRDPGEAFF
d_call: TRBD1; v_call: TRBV2; j_call: TRBJ1-6; clone_size: .; cdr3_length: 13; cdr3_nt: TGTGCCAGCAGGGGACAGGGAGATTCACCCCTCCACTTT; cdr3_aa: CASRGQGDSPLHF
d_call: .; v_call: TRBV7-6; j_call: TRBJ2-1; clone_size: .; cdr3_length: 14; cdr3_nt: TGTGCCAGCAGCTTAGCGGGAGAGTACAATGAGCAGTTCTTC; cdr3_aa: CASSLAGEYNEQFF
d_call: .; v_call: TRBV28; j_call: TRBJ2-7; clone_size: .; cdr3_length: 15; cdr3_nt: TGTGCCAGCAAGACAGTCACAGGGAACTTCTACGAGCAGTACTTC; cdr3_aa: CASKTVTGNFYEQYF
d_call: .; v_call: TRBV7-9; j_call: TRBJ2-7; clone_size: .; cdr3_length: 16; cdr3_nt: TGTGCCAGCAGCTTAGGAGAGGGTGGGCTAGCCTACGAGCAGTACTTC; cdr3_aa: CASSLGEGGLAYEQYF
d_call: TRBD1; v_call: TRBV5-1; j_call: TRBJ1-2; clone_size: .; cdr3_length: 16; cdr3_nt: TGCGCCAGCAGCTCACACCCGGGACAGGGGGCGCCTGGCTACACCTTC; cdr3_aa: CASSSHPGQGAPGYTF
d_call: TRBD1; v_call: TRBV5-1; j_call: TRBJ2-7; clone_size: .; cdr3_length: 15; cdr3_nt: TGCGCCAGCAGCTTGAGAGGACAGGGGGCGTACGAGCAGTACTTC; cdr3_aa: CASSLRGQGAYEQYF
d_call: .; v_call: TRBV7-7; j_call: TRBJ2-1; clone_size: .; cdr3_length: 15; cdr3_nt: TGTGCTAGCAGCGAATATTTTGGGGTTTACAATGAGCAGTTCTTC; cdr3_aa: CASSEYFGVYNEQFF
d_call: TRBD2; v_call: TRBV19; j_call: TRBJ2-2; clone_size: .; cdr3_length: 15; cdr3_nt: TGTGCCAGTCTTGGACTAGCGGCGAACACCGGGGAGCTGTTTTTT; cdr3_aa: CASLGLAANTGELFF
d_call: .; v_call: TRBV14; j_call: TRBJ1-1; clone_size: .; cdr3_length: 14; cdr3_nt: TGTGCCAGCAGCCAAGGGAGCAGGGGCACTGAAGCTTTCTTT; cdr3_aa: CASSQGSRGTEAFF
d_call: TRBD2; v_call: TRBV5-1; j_call: TRBJ2-1; clone_size: .; cdr3_length: 15; cdr3_nt: TGCGCCAGCAGCGGCCGGGACTACCCTAACAATGAGCAGTTCTTC; cdr3_aa: CASSGRDYPNNEQFF
d_call: TRBD2; v_call: TRBV4-3; j_call: TRBJ2-1; clone_size: .; cdr3_length: 19; cdr3_nt: TGCGCCAGCAGCCAACTTGGCTCCACGACTAGCGAAGAACCGGATGAGCAGTTCTTC; cdr3_aa: CASSQLGSTTSEEPDEQFF
d_call: TRBD2; v_call: TRBV7-9; j_call: TRBJ2-7; clone_size: few; cdr3_length: 17; cdr3_nt: TGTGCCAGCAGCTTAGCAGGGACTAGCGGGAGGTACGGGGAGCAGTACTTC; cdr3_aa: CASSLAGTSGRYGEQYF
d_call: TRBD2; v_call: TRBV30; j_call: TRBJ2-7; clone_size: .; cdr3_length: 14; cdr3_nt: TGTGCCTGCCACGATACTAGCGGGTCGAACGAGCAGTACTTC; cdr3_aa: CACHDTSGSNEQYF
d_call: .; v_call: TRBV5-4; j_call: TRBJ2-1; clone_size: .; cdr3_length: 11; cdr3_nt: TGTGCCAGCAGGGTAACGAATGAGCAGTTCTTC; cdr3_aa: CASRVTNEQFF
d_call: .; v_call: TRBV15; j_call: TRBJ1-1; clone_size: .; cdr3_length: 15; cdr3_nt: TGTGCCACCAGCCGAGGGGAAACGCCGAACACTGAAGCTTTCTTT; cdr3_aa: CATSRGETPNTEAFF
d_call: TRBD2; v_call: TRBV28; j_call: TRBJ2-1; clone_size: .; cdr3_length: 16; cdr3_nt: TGTGCCAGCAGTTTATTGAGCGGGGGGAATTACAATGAGCAGTTCTTC; cdr3_aa: CASSLLSGGNYNEQFF
d_call: .; v_call: TRBV28; j_call: TRBJ2-3; clone_size: .; cdr3_length: 17; cdr3_nt: TGTGCCAGCAGTTTTTCCGCTGGAATCTCTTCTGGAGATACGCAGTATTTT; cdr3_aa: CASSFSAGISSGDTQYF
d_call: .; v_call: TRBV9; j_call: TRBJ2-1; clone_size: .; cdr3_length: 11; cdr3_nt: TGTGCCAGCGAGAAACAGGGTGAGCAGTTCTTC; cdr3_aa: CASEKQGEQFF
d_call: .; v_call: TRBV27; j_call: TRBJ2-1; clone_size: .; cdr3_length: 10; cdr3_nt: TGTGCCAGCGGCATTTCCGAGCAGTTCTTC; cdr3_aa: CASGISEQFF
d_call: .; v_call: TRBV5-6; j_call: TRBJ1-4; clone_size: .; cdr3_length: 14; cdr3_nt: TGTGCCAGCAGCCAGGGACACGGAGAAGAAAAACTGTTTTTT; cdr3_aa: CASSQGHGEEKLFF
d_call: .; v_call: TRBV29-1; j_call: TRBJ1-2; clone_size: .; cdr3_length: 13; cdr3_nt: TGCAGCGCCCGGGACGATGACTACTATGGCTACACCTTC; cdr3_aa: CSARDDDYYGYTF
d_call: TRBD1; v_call: TRBV4-1; j_call: TRBJ2-7; clone_size: .; cdr3_length: 15; cdr3_nt: TGCGCCAGCAGCCAATCCGGGACAGGAACCTACGAGCAGTACTTC; cdr3_aa: CASSQSGTGTYEQYF
d_call: .; v_call: TRBV5-8; j_call: TRBJ1-4; clone_size: .; cdr3_length: 12; cdr3_nt: TGTGCCAGCAGCATTCACTGGGAGGGACTGTTTTTT; cdr3_aa: CASSIHWEGLFF
d_call: TRBD1; v_call: TRBV9; j_call: TRBJ2-7; clone_size: .; cdr3_length: 15; cdr3_nt: TGTGCCAGCAGCCTAGGGACAGGGGGTAACGACGAGCAGTACTTC; cdr3_aa: CASSLGTGGNDEQYF
d_call: TRBD2; v_call: TRBV6-1; j_call: TRBJ2-3; clone_size: .; cdr3_length: 17; cdr3_nt: TGTGCCAGCAGTGAAGCGGTAGCGGGGGGGCAAGAAGATACGCAGTATTTT; cdr3_aa: CASSEAVAGGQEDTQYF
d_call: TRBD1; v_call: TRBV7-9; j_call: TRBJ1-1; clone_size: .; cdr3_length: 13; cdr3_nt: TGTGCCAGCAGCTTAGTTGGGACAGGTTTTGCTTTCTTT; cdr3_aa: CASSLVGTGFAFF
d_call: .; v_call: TRBV9; j_call: TRBJ2-1; clone_size: .; cdr3_length: 14; cdr3_nt: TGTGCCAGCAGCGCTGGGGGTCCCTACAATGAGCAGTTCTTC; cdr3_aa: CASSAGGPYNEQFF
d_call: .; v_call: TRBV5-4; j_call: TRBJ1-2; clone_size: .; cdr3_length: 14; cdr3_nt: TGTGCCAGCAGCTTGGTGAATCCAGCCTATGGCTACACCTTC; cdr3_aa: CASSLVNPAYGYTF
d_call: .; v_call: TRBV7-9; j_call: TRBJ1-2; clone_size: .; cdr3_length: 14; cdr3_nt: TGTGCCAGCAGCTTAGCGTGGACAACCTATGGCTACACCTTC; cdr3_aa: CASSLAWTTYGYTF
d_call: TRBD1; v_call: TRBV6-1; j_call: TRBJ2-7; clone_size: .; cdr3_length: 15; cdr3_nt: TGTGCCAGCAGAGGCCAGGGACAGGGGGCCTACGAGCAGTACTTC; cdr3_aa: CASRGQGQGAYEQYF
d_call: TRBD2; v_call: TRBV7-9; j_call: TRBJ2-7; clone_size: .; cdr3_length: 17; cdr3_nt: TGTGCCAGCAGCTTATTCCCCAGCGGGGAAAGCTCCTACGAGCAGTACTTC; cdr3_aa: CASSLFPSGESSYEQYF
d_call: .; v_call: TRBV5-4; j_call: TRBJ2-2; clone_size: .; cdr3_length: 13; cdr3_nt: TGTGCCAGCAGCGGTCTTGTCTCCGGGGAGCTGTTTTTT; cdr3_aa: CASSGLVSGELFF